The rows below give T cell receptor beta chains drawn from one sample of a study of a mutant IDH1 vaccine in newly diagnosed glioma. The method was immunoSEQ multiplex PCR; TCRdb's version includes in-frame clones alone and lacks a portion of them. The repertoire holds 50,000 to 65,000 clones, with roughly 90% as singletons. No antigen is known for these receptors. This sample comprised PBMCs, obtained from a glioma patient whose treatment included an IDH1 peptide vaccine. The receptors originated from a man between 50 and 59 years old with glioma. CDR3s include the opening cysteine and the closing phenylalanine or tryptophan. The D gene is left open where the match is weak. The listing skips clone size in some rows; elsewhere it reads once, few, many or a size class.

d_gene	v_gene	abundance	j_gene	CDR3aa	CDR3nt
TRBD1	TRBV30	-	TRBJ1-4	CAWSGTDNEKLFF	TGTGCCTGGAGCGGGACAGACAATGAAAAACTGTTTTTT
TRBD1	TRBV7-9	few	TRBJ1-2	CASSLGPTGHTSNYGYTF	TGTGCCAGCAGCTTAGGACCGACAGGGCACACCTCTAACTATGGCTACACCTTC
TRBD2	TRBV7-2	-	TRBJ2-5	CASSETSGGETQYF	TGTGCCAGCAGCGAAACTAGCGGGGGGGAGACCCAGTACTTC
-	TRBV6-1	-	TRBJ2-1	CASSRGFSYNEQFF	TGTGCCAGCAGCCGCGGATTCTCCTACAATGAGCAGTTCTTC
TRBD1	TRBV7-2	-	TRBJ2-1	CASSLGTGVFNEQFF	TGTGCCAGCAGCTTGGGGACAGGGGTTTTCAATGAGCAGTTCTTC
-	TRBV13	-	TRBJ1-6	CASSLNSYPDGNSPLHF	TGTGCCAGCAGCTTAAACTCTTATCCGGACGGTAATTCACCCCTCCACTTT
-	TRBV12-5	-	TRBJ1-1	CASGLGRNTEAFF	TGTGCTAGTGGCCTTGGGAGGAACACTGAAGCTTTCTTT
-	TRBV27	-	TRBJ1-5	CASSLKGTSNQPQHF	TGTGCCAGCAGTTTAAAGGGGACTAGCAATCAGCCCCAGCATTTT
TRBD2	TRBV5-3	-	TRBJ2-3	CARSLVPPSGTPTDTQYF	TGTGCCAGAAGCTTGGTCCCCCCTAGCGGGACCCCCACCGATACGCAGTATTTT
-	TRBV6-6	-	TRBJ2-7	CASSSRADSYYEQYF	TGTGCCAGCAGCTCCCGGGCCGACTCCTACTACGAGCAGTACTTC
-	TRBV7-9	-	TRBJ1-2	CASSLGEGSDYGYTF	TGTGCCAGCAGCTTAGGGGAGGGGTCGGACTATGGCTACACCTTC
-	TRBV7-9	-	TRBJ1-2	CASSPGVEKANYGYTF	TGTGCCAGCAGCCCAGGAGTGGAGAAAGCTAACTATGGCTACACCTTC
TRBD1	TRBV9	-	TRBJ1-1	CASSARDRGKTEAFF	TGTGCCAGCAGCGCCCGGGACAGGGGGAAAACTGAAGCTTTCTTT
-	TRBV21-1	-	TRBJ1-1	CASSKVRGNTEAFF	TGTGCCAGCAGCAAAGTGAGGGGGAACACTGAAGCTTTCTTT
TRBD2	TRBV29-1	-	TRBJ2-2	CSVQAGVTSGELFF	TGCAGCGTTCAAGCGGGAGTAACCTCCGGGGAGCTGTTTTTT
-	TRBV15	-	TRBJ2-5	CATSRGGLETQYF	TGTGCCACCAGCAGAGGAGGGTTAGAGACCCAGTACTTC
-	TRBV28	-	TRBJ1-4	CASSSPLDPLSVYEKLFF	TGTGCCAGCAGTTCTCCCTTGGACCCCTTATCGGTATATGAAAAACTGTTTTTT
-	TRBV7-9	-	TRBJ2-1	CASSPNRGSPNEQFF	TGTGCCAGCAGCCCAAACCGGGGCAGTCCCAATGAGCAGTTCTTC
TRBD2	TRBV6-5	-	TRBJ2-3	CASSYSLAGGDTQYF	TGTGCCAGCAGTTACTCACTAGCGGGGGGAGATACGCAGTATTTT
-	TRBV7-6	few	TRBJ1-5	CASSLRPGYTEPQHF	TGTGCCAGCAGCTTACGCCCGGGATATACAGAGCCCCAGCATTTT
-	TRBV30	-	TRBJ1-5	CAWSVTFSSNQPQHF	TGTGCCTGGAGTGTGACTTTCAGTAGCAATCAGCCCCAGCATTTT
TRBD1	TRBV5-5	-	TRBJ1-5	CASSPVGGYSNQPQHF	TGTGCCAGCAGCCCGGTAGGGGGCTATAGCAATCAGCCCCAGCATTTT
-	TRBV7-9	-	TRBJ2-7	CASSFGSTYEQYF	TGTGCCAGCAGCTTTGGAAGTACCTACGAGCAGTACTTC
-	TRBV4-3	-	TRBJ2-3	CASSQVWQGIIFGGTDTQYF	TGCGCCAGCAGCCAAGTCTGGCAGGGGATAATCTTTGGGGGCACAGATACGCAGTATTTT
-	TRBV5-1	once	TRBJ1-5	CASSPEGGSNQPQHF	TGCGCCAGCAGCCCCGAAGGGGGTAGCAATCAGCCCCAGCATTTT
TRBD2	TRBV6-6	-	TRBJ2-3	CASGLAGRGGTQYF	TGTGCCAGCGGGTTAGCGGGTCGCGGAGGGACGCAGTATTTT
TRBD2	TRBV4-2	-	TRBJ2-2	CASSQELAGNTGELFF	TGTGCCAGCAGCCAAGAACTAGCGGGGAACACCGGGGAGCTGTTTTTT
-	TRBV6-6	-	TRBJ1-1	CASSPRTEAFF	TGTGCCAGCAGTCCTCGGACTGAAGCTTTCTTT